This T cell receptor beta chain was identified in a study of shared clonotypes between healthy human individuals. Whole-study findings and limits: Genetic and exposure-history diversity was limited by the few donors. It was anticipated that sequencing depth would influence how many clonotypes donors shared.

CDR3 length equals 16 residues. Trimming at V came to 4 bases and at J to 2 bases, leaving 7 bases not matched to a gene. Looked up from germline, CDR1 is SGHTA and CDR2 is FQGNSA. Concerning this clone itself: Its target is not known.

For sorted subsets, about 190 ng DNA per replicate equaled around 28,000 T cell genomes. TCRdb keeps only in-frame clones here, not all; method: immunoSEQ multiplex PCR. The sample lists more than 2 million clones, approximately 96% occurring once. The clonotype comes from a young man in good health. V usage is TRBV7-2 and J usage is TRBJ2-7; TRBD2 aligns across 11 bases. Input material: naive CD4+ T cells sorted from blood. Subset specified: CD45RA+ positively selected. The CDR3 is CASSSLGLAAPYEQYF. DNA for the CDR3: TGTGCCAGCAGCTCCCTGGGACTAGCGGCACCCTACGAGCAGTACTTC.